A selection of T cell receptor beta chains follows, all from one sample in a study of blood T cell repertoires in COVID-19. Measured with immunoSEQ multiplex PCR; TCRdb has only the in-frame clones, and not every one. The sample includes about 42,000 clones, about 87% of them seen just once. The sequenced sample was peripheral blood. These receptors were taken from a human donor in a cohort sampled during active COVID-19. Each CDR3 is given with its conserved first and last residue. A D gene is named only where the DNA matches it firmly. Part of the rows lack a size; the others show once, few, many or a class for expanded clones.

D gene	V gene	J gene	clone size	CDR3 DNA	CDR3 protein
TRBD2	TRBV25-1	TRBJ2-5	-	TGTGCCAGCAGTGAATGGAATAGCGGGAGGGCTCAAGAGACCCAGTACTTC	CASSEWNSGRAQETQYF
TRBD1	TRBV9	TRBJ1-1	-	TGTGCCAGCAGCGCCACAGGGGGCGCAAACACTGAAGCTTTCTTT	CASSATGGANTEAFF
TRBD1	TRBV9	TRBJ2-6	-	TGTGCCAGCAGCCCCCGGGCGACAGGGGCATACTCTGGGGCCAACGTCCTGACTTTC	CASSPRATGAYSGANVLTF
-	TRBV21-1	TRBJ2-3	-	TGTGCCAGCAGCAAATCCTCTAGCGGGGAAGTAACAGATACGCAGTATTTT	CASSKSSSGEVTDTQYF
-	TRBV18	TRBJ2-5	-	TGTGCCAGCTCACCAACGTACGAGACTGAAGAGACCCAGTACTTC	CASSPTYETEETQYF
TRBD2	TRBV28	TRBJ2-7	large	TGTGCCAGCAGTTTAGAACTAGCGGGAGAGGACTACGAGCAGTACTTC	CASSLELAGEDYEQYF
-	TRBV21-1	TRBJ1-6	-	TGTGCCAAACTCAGGACACCGAACTCCTATAATTCACCCCTCCACTTT	CAKLRTPNSYNSPLHF
-	TRBV18	TRBJ2-5	-	TGTGCCAGCTCACCGCGGGACGGCCTTGGGGAGACCCAGTACTTC	CASSPRDGLGETQYF
-	TRBV28	TRBJ1-1	-	TGTGCCAGCGTGGACAGCCACACTGAAGCTTTCTTT	CASVDSHTEAFF
-	TRBV25-1	TRBJ1-5	-	TGTGCCAGCAGTGTGGGGGGGCAGGGACAGCCCCAGCATTTT	CASSVGGQGQPQHF
-	TRBV29-1	TRBJ1-1	-	TGCAGCGTTAGACAGTCAATTAACACTGAAGCTTTCTTT	CSVRQSINTEAFF
TRBD1	TRBV5-6	TRBJ2-7	-	TGTGCCAGCAGCCTGGACAGGGGGGCCGACGAGCAGTACTTC	CASSLDRGADEQYF
-	TRBV3-1/TRBV3-2	TRBJ1-1	few	TGTGCCAGCAGCCGATCTACAGGGCCAGAAGCTTTCTTT	CASSRSTGPEAFF
TRBD1	TRBV6-5	TRBJ1-2	-	TGTGCCAGCAGACAAGGGGGCGCGGAGTATGGCTACACCTTC	CASRQGGAEYGYTF
-	TRBV5-1	TRBJ1-2	-	TGCGCCAGCAGCTTGGAGTTCTGGGGGCAGGCCTTC	CASSLEFWGQAF
-	TRBV29-1	TRBJ1-2	-	TGCAGCGTTGAAGATACACGATCCTATGGCTACACCTTC	CSVEDTRSYGYTF
TRBD1	TRBV9	TRBJ2-7	-	TGTGCCAGCAGCGGAGGACAGGACTACGAGCAGTACTTC	CASSGGQDYEQYF
TRBD1	TRBV6-4	TRBJ1-2	-	TGTGCCAGCAGCCCCAGGGGGCGAGGAGATAACTATGGCTACACCTTC	CASSPRGRGDNYGYTF
-	TRBV30	TRBJ1-3	few	TGTGCCTGGAGTGAATGGGGAGTTGGAAACACCATATATTTT	CAWSEWGVGNTIYF
TRBD2	TRBV5-1	TRBJ2-3	once	TGCGCCAGCAGGGACCTAAAGTTACTAGCGGGAGATCCCCCAGATACGCAGTATTTT	CASRDLKLLAGDPPDTQYF
TRBD1	TRBV4-3	TRBJ1-5	-	TGCGCCAGCAGCGAAGGGACAGGGGTCAATCAGCCCCAGCATTTT	CASSEGTGVNQPQHF
TRBD1	TRBV9	TRBJ1-2	-	TGTGCCAGCAGCCCAGAAACCGGGACAGTGAACTATGGCTACACCTTC	CASSPETGTVNYGYTF
TRBD1	TRBV27	TRBJ1-6	-	TGTGCCAGCAGTTTATCCTATAGACAGGGGCGGACTCCCCCCCCACCCCTCCACTTT	CASSLSYRQGRTPPPPLHF
-	TRBV24-1	TRBJ1-5	-	TGTGCCACCAGTGATTTGCACTTGGACAGCGATTTTAGCAATCAGCCCCAGCATTTT	CATSDLHLDSDFSNQPQHF
-	TRBV5-1	TRBJ1-4	-	TGCGCCAGCAGCCCGGACGGAGGAGCTGAAAAACTGTTTTTT	CASSPDGGAEKLFF
TRBD1	TRBV13	TRBJ1-5	-	TGTGCCAGCAGCTCAAGTACAGGGGGCAATCAGCCCCAGCATTTT	CASSSSTGGNQPQHF
-	TRBV5-1	TRBJ1-5	-	TGCGCCAGCAGCTTGGACAGCCATAGCAATCAGCCCCAGCATTTT	CASSLDSHSNQPQHF
-	TRBV9	TRBJ2-2	few	TGTGCCAGCAGCCCCAGGGTAGGAGTAACCGGGGAGCTGTTTTTT	CASSPRVGVTGELFF
TRBD2	TRBV19	TRBJ2-7	-	TGTGCCAGTAGAACCGCCGGACTAGCGGGGGTCTACGAGCAGTACTTC	CASRTAGLAGVYEQYF
-	TRBV12-3/TRBV12-4	TRBJ1-2	-	TGTGCCAGCAGGGGCCCGTATGGCTACACCTTC	CASRGPYGYTF
TRBD1	TRBV29-1	TRBJ1-1	-	TGCAGCGTAAAACAGGGGGCATTTACTGAAGCTTTCTTT	CSVKQGAFTEAFF
-	TRBV6-6	TRBJ1-2	-	TGTGCCAGCCTCGGGGGGCACTCCGTCTATGGCTACACCTTC	CASLGGHSVYGYTF
TRBD1	TRBV24-1	TRBJ2-1	-	TGTGCCACCAGTGCCCCGGGGACAGCTAGACAGTTCTTC	CATSAPGTARQFF
-	TRBV30	TRBJ1-3	-	TGTGCCTGGAGTGGTAATGGGCAATTCGTATTCTCTGGAAACACCATATATTTT	CAWSGNGQFVFSGNTIYF
-	TRBV4-3	TRBJ1-4	-	TGCGCCAGCAGCCAAGCGGAGGGGGAAAAACTGTTTTTT	CASSQAEGEKLFF
TRBD1	TRBV29-1	TRBJ1-1	-	TGCAGCGTGACCGGGACAGGCCCTATGAACACTGAAGCTTTCTTT	CSVTGTGPMNTEAFF
-	TRBV7-3	TRBJ2-1	-	TGTGCCAGCAGCTTAGCGGGGCGCTCCTACAATGAGCAGTTCTTC	CASSLAGRSYNEQFF
-	TRBV11-2	TRBJ1-1	-	TGTGCCAGCAGCTTAATAGCGGGGAACACTGAAGCTTTCTTT	CASSLIAGNTEAFF
-	TRBV27	TRBJ2-1	-	TGTGCCAGCAGCCAGACCCGACGGGGTGAGCAGTTCTTC	CASSQTRRGEQFF
TRBD1	TRBV7-9	TRBJ1-2	-	TGTGCCAGCCACAGGGGGCAGCTATTGGACTATGGCTACACCTTC	CASHRGQLLDYGYTF
-	TRBV7-2	TRBJ2-6	-	TGTGCCAGCAGCACCTTGCGGCCCTCTGGGGCCAACGTCCTGACTTTC	CASSTLRPSGANVLTF
TRBD2	TRBV18	TRBJ2-1	-	TGTGCCAGCTCACCGGGACTAGCTAGCCATGAGCAGTTCTTC	CASSPGLASHEQFF
TRBD1	TRBV4-1	TRBJ1-2	-	TGCGCCAGCAGCTCAAAAGAGGAGGGGGCCTTGGGCTATGGCTACACCTTC	CASSSKEEGALGYGYTF
-	TRBV30	TRBJ1-2	-	TGTGCCTGGAGTGTACAGGGAGCCAATGGCTACACCTTC	CAWSVQGANGYTF
TRBD1	TRBV6-2/TRBV6-3	TRBJ2-7	-	TGTGCCAGCAGTTACTCAATAATCCCTGAATCGACAGGGGGCGGTTACGAGCAGTACTTC	CASSYSIIPESTGGGYEQYF